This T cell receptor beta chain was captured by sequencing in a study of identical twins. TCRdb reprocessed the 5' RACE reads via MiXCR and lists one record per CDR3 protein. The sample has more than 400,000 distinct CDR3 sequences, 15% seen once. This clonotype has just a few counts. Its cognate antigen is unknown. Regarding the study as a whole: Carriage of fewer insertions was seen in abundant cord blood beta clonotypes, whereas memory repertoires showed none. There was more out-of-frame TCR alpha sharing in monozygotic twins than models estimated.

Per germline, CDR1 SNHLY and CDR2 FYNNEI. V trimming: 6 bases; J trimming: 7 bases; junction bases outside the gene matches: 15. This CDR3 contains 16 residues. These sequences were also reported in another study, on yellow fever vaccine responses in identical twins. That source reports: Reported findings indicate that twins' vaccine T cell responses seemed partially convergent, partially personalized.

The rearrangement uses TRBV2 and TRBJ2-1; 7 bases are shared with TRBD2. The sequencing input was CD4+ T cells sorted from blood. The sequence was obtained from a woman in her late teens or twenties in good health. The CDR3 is CASRTALTSWRNEQFF. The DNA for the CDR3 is TGTGCCAGCAGAACGGCTCTGACTAGCTGGAGGAATGAGCAGTTCTTC.